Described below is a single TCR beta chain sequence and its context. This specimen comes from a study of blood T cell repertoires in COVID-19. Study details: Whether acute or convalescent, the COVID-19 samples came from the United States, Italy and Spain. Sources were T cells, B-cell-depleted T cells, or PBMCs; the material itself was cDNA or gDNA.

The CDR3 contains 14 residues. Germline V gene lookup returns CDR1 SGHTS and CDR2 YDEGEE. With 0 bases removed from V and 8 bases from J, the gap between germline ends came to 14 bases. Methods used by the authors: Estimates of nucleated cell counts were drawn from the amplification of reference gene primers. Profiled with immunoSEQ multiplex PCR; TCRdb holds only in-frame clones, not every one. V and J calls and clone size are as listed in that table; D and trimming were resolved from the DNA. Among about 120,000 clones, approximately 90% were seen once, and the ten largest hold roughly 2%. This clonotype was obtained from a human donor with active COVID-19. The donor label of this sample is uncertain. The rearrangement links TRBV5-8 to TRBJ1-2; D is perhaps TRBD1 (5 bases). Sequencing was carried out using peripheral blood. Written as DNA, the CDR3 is TGTGCCAGCAGCTTGGTATGGGGCAGCGGGGGCTACACCTTC. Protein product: CASSLVWGSGGYTF.